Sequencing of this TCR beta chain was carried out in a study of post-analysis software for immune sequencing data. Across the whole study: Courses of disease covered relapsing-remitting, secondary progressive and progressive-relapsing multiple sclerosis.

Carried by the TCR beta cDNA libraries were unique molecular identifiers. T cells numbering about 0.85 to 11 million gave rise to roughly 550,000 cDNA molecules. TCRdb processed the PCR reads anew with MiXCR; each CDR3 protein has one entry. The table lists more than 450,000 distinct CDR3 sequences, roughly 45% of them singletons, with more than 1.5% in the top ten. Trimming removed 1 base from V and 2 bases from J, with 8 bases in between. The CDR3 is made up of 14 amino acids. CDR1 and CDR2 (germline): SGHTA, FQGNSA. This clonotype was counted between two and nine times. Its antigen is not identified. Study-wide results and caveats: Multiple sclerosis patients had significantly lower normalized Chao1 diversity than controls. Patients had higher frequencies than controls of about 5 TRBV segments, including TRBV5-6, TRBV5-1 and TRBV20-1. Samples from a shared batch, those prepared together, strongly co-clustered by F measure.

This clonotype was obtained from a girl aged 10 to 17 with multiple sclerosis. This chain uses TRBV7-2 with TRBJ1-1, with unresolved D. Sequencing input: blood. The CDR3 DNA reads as TGTGCCAGCAGCTTAGTAGGCACCAACACTGAAGCTTTCTTT. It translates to CASSLVGTNTEAFF.